One and the same sample provided the 28 T cell receptor beta chains below, sequenced in a study of T cells in Graves' hyperthyroidism and ophthalmopathy. It was RNA transcripts that yielded the amplified TCR beta CDR3 regions. With the HTBI primer set, the TCR CDR3 went through a first round of RT-PCR. TCRdb analysed the multiplex PCR reads with MiXCR anew, one entry per CDR3 protein. The sample includes 300,000 or so distinct CDR3 sequences, around a sixth of them seen just once. The sequenced material came from blood. These receptors were taken from a woman aged 45-65 years with Graves' hyperthyroidism.

The chain links TRBV2 to TRBJ1-2; D call uncertain. The CDR3 totals 12 residues. V was cut by 7 bases and J by 4 bases, with 10 bases left in between. Per the germline V gene, CDR1 is SNHLY and CDR2 is FYNNEI. The CDR3 spells CASNRPLYGYTF. The CDR3 coding sequence is TGTGCCAGCAATAGGCCCCTCTATGGCTACACCTTC.

In its sample, this clonotype was seen many times. This chain links TRBV3-1 with TRBJ2-1; D is unclear. The CDR3 has 15 amino acids. Germline V gene sequence: CDR1 LGHDT, CDR2 YNNKEL (reference sequence). V was shortened by 0 bases and J by 3 bases, with 9 bases between the two germline ends. The CDR3 sequence is CASSQDVVSYNEQFF. CDR3 DNA: TGTGCCAGCAGCCAAGATGTTGTAAGCTACAATGAGCAGTTCTTC.

At least ten counts were recorded for this clonotype. The V and J genes are TRBV11-2 and TRBJ2-7; D gene uncertain. V lost 0 bases and J 3 bases, leaving 6 bases between the germline ends. CDR1 is SGHAT, CDR2 FQNNGV, per germline. CDR3 length: 13 amino acids. The CDR3 here is CASSLDRYYEQYF. The CDR3 bases are TGTGCCAGCAGCTTAGATCGCTACTACGAGCAGTACTTC.

A few counts support this clonotype. This sequence joins TRBV12-3 or TRBV12-4 and TRBJ1-2; D unclear. V lost 3 bases, J lost 2 bases, and 7 bases lay in between. The CDR3 loop spans 13 amino acids. The CDR3 loop is CASSLTDNYGYTF. The DNA of the CDR3 is TGTGCCAGCAGTTTGACGGACAACTATGGCTACACCTTC.

V usage is TRBV7-9 and J usage is TRBJ2-1, with TRBD2 matching over 7 bases. V lost 5 bases, J lost 3 bases, and 10 bases stayed unmatched. This CDR3 spans 16 amino acids. CDR1 and CDR2 (germline): SEHNR, FQNEAQ (reference sequence). The CDR3 reads CASSLGAGVYYNEQFF. The DNA for the CDR3 is TGTGCCAGCAGCCTAGGGGCGGGAGTATACTACAATGAGCAGTTCTTC. Filled out from reference TRBV7-9 and TRBJ2-1, the complete variable domain reads DTGVSQNPRHKITKRGQNVTFRCDPISEHNRLYWYRQTLGQGPEFLTYFQNEAQLEKSRLLSDRFSAERPKGSFSTLEIQRTEQGDSAMYLCASSLGAGVYYNEQFFGPGTRLTVL.

The V and J genes are TRBV2 and TRBJ2-1, with 10 bases aligning to TRBD2. The CDR3 loop spans 16 amino acids. Trimming cost V 5 bases and J 10 bases; bases outside gene matches: 14. Per germline, CDR1 SNHLY and CDR2 FYNNEI. CDR3 coding DNA: TGTGCCAGCAGTACCGGGACTAGCGAGGGGATGGGAGAGCAGTTCTTC. Protein sequence: CASSTGTSEGMGEQFF.

This clonotype was seen more than once but under ten times. The chain uses TRBV7-8 and TRBJ1-3; D ambiguous. The germline V gene encodes CDR1 SGHVS and CDR2 FQNEAQ. The CDR3 consists of 14 residues. The V end was cut by 3 bases, the J end by 2 bases, with 8 bases between. This chain's CDR3 is CASSLAMTGNTIYF. CDR3 DNA: TGTGCCAGCAGCTTGGCAATGACTGGAAACACCATATATTTT.

For this clonotype: A read error may explain this, as a much larger clone is one base away. The V gene is TRBV18, the J gene TRBJ1-6, with D hard to call. The CDR3 sequence is 11 residues long. The V end was cut by 4 bases, the J end by 13 bases, with 8 bases between. The germline V gene has CDR1 KGHSH and CDR2 LQKENI. CDR3 in DNA: TGTGCCAGCTCACAATCGGGGCCCCTCCACTTT. Protein product: CASSQSGPLHF. Based on the CDR3 plus reference TRBV18 and TRBJ1-6, the full variable domain is NAGVMQNPRHLVRRRGQEARLRCSPMKGHSHVYWYRQLPEEGLKFMVYLQKENIIDESGMPKERFSAEFPKEGPSILRIQQVVRGDSAAYFCASSQSGPLHFGNGTRLTVT.

This clonotype was picked up a small number of times. The genes are TRBV27 and TRBJ1-5; the match to TRBD1 covers 7 bases. The CDR3 sequence is 13 residues long. In germline, CDR1 is MNHEY, CDR2 SMNVEV (reference sequence). V gave up 0 bases and J gave up 8 bases; unmatched junction bases: 1. The CDR3, as DNA: TGTGCCAGCAGTTTATCGCAGGGGGAGCCCCAGCATTTT. It specifies CASSLSQGEPQHF.

The CDR3 loop reads CASSLGTGDETQYF. The CDR3 bases are TGTGCCAGCAGCTTAGGGACAGGGGATGAGACCCAGTACTTC. The gene calls are TRBV7-9 and TRBJ2-5; 9 nucleotides agree with TRBD1. V lost 1 base to trimming and J lost 5 bases; unmatched junction nucleotides: 2. CDR3 length: 14 amino acids. CDR1 and CDR2 from the germline V gene are SEHNR and FQNEAQ (reference sequence).

Many counts were recorded for this clonotype. V usage is TRBV20-1 and J usage is TRBJ2-5; D not resolved. Trimming took 2 bases from V and 4 from J, leaving 8 bases between them. The CDR3 totals 12 residues. Germline V CDR1 and CDR2: DFQATT, SNEGSKA (reference sequence). In DNA form, the CDR3 reads TGCAGTGCTAGACGTGGAGCAGAGACCCAGTACTTC. This sequence encodes CSARRGAETQYF.

This clonotype appeared a few times. CDR3 nucleotide sequence: TGTGCCAGTAGCTCCCCCGGACTAGCAGACCAAGAGACCCAGTACTTC. This sequence encodes CASSSPGLADQETQYF. The gene calls are TRBV19 and TRBJ2-5, with 8 bases fitting TRBD2. This CDR3 has 16 amino acids. From germline, CDR1 is LNHDA and CDR2 SQIVND (reference sequence). The junction had 9 bases not matched to a gene; V was cut back by 6 bases and J by 0 bases.

Here the CDR3 DNA reads TGTGCCAGCAGCTTAGAGCCCCGGGACAGGGCCCTAAACTATGGCTACACCTTC. Its translation is CASSLEPRDRALNYGYTF. This chain connects TRBV7-3 to TRBJ1-2, with 9 bases aligning to TRBD1. CDR1 SGHTA and CDR2 FQGTGA come from the germline V gene. The V gene end was trimmed by 2 bases and the J gene end by 2 bases; junction bases not matched to a gene: 12. CDR3 size: 18 residues.

This clonotype was recorded at least ten times. The V call is TRBV2, the J call TRBJ2-3; no clear D gene. The CDR3 spans 14 residues. Trimming removed 1 base from V and 4 bases from J, with 9 bases in between. CDR1 and CDR2 (germline): SNHLY, FYNNEI. Here the CDR3 DNA reads TGTGCCAGCAGTGAAGGGAGATACTCAGATACGCAGTATTTT. It encodes CASSEGRYSDTQYF.

The table lists this clonotype with many counts. The CDR3 bases are TGTGCCAGCAGCTCCCGGGGTGCGGCCAACACAGATACGCAGTATTTT. Translated: CASSSRGAANTDTQYF. The chain uses TRBV7-8 and TRBJ2-3, with D perhaps matching TRBD2 (5 bases). The germline V gene has CDR1 SGHVS and CDR2 FQNEAQ. The CDR3 runs 16 residues. Trimming removed 4 bases at V and 2 bases at J, with 16 bases between.

The gene calls are TRBV19 and TRBJ1-5; no firm D call. V lost 2 bases and J lost 0, with 8 bases in between. Germline CDR1 and CDR2: LNHDA and SQIVND (reference sequence). This CDR3 region has 15 residues. In DNA form, the CDR3 reads TGTGCCAGTAGTATATGGGGTCCTAGCAATCAGCCCCAGCATTTT. Its translation is CASSIWGPSNQPQHF.

The genes are TRBV3-1 and TRBJ2-1; TRBD2 agrees at 9 bases. From germline, CDR1 is LGHDT and CDR2 YNNKEL (reference sequence). The CDR3 consists of 18 residues. V shed 3 bases and J 4 bases; nucleotides not matched to a gene: 13. Here the CDR3 DNA reads TGTGCCAGCAGCCACACTCAAGCTCTAGCGGGGAATTACAATGAGCAGTTCTTC. It translates to CASSHTQALAGNYNEQFF.

A remark on this clonotype: A junction end diverges from the germline sequence, so it may reflect a read error. This chain joins TRBV20-1 and TRBJ1-5, with 11 bases lining up with TRBD1. The CDR3 runs to 16 residues. CDR1 DFQATT and CDR2 SNEGSKA come from the germline V gene (reference sequence). CDR3 residues: CNARDRTGGINQPQHF. CDR3 DNA: TGCAATGCTAGAGATAGGACAGGGGGCATCAATCAGCCCCAGCATTTT.

The table lists this clonotype with many counts. The chain recombines TRBV6-1 with TRBJ1-2; 7 bases agree with TRBD1. The CDR3 consists of 14 residues. CDR1 and CDR2 from the germline V gene are MNHNS and SASEGT. J gave up 2 bases and V 5 bases, and 5 bases lay outside the gene matches. CDR3 sequence: CASSRETGNYGYTF. CDR3 nucleotide sequence: TGTGCCAGCAGTCGAGAGACAGGGAACTATGGCTACACCTTC.

This clonotype was observed at least ten times. V usage is TRBV20-1 and J usage is TRBJ1-1, with D tentatively TRBD1 (5 bases). Germline CDR1 is DFQATT and CDR2 is SNEGSKA (reference sequence). This CDR3 comprises 12 residues. V gave up 3 bases and J gave up 7 bases, with 12 bases separating them. CDR3 sequence (DNA): TGCAGTGCTAGGTCAGGGTCCGTTGAAGCTTTCTTT. Translation: CSARSGSVEAFF.

V usage is TRBV24-1 and J usage is TRBJ2-1; D unclear. Germline-derived CDR1 and CDR2 are KGHDR and SFDVKD. This CDR3 has 12 residues. With 4 bases removed from V and 9 bases from J, the gap between germline ends came to 9 bases. CDR3 sequence: CATSDPGSEQFF. The CDR3 DNA reads as TGTGCCACCAGTGACCCCGGAAGTGAGCAGTTCTTC.

This chain links TRBV5-1 with TRBJ2-5; 11 bases align to TRBD2. CDR1 and CDR2 (germline): SGHRS, YFSETQ. This CDR3 is built from 15 residues. V lost 2 bases and J lost 2; bases outside the gene matches: 2. The CDR3 DNA reads as TGCGCCAGCAGCTTCCTAGCGGGAGGACAAGAGACCCAGTACTTC. It yields the protein CASSFLAGGQETQYF.

Notes on this clonotype: Since a much larger clone is just one base distant, this may be a read error. J is TRBJ2-4 and V is TRBV12-3 or TRBV12-4; TRBD1 matches 7 bases. The CDR3 loop spans 16 amino acids. V trimming: 4 bases; J trimming: 2 bases; junction bases outside the gene matches: 8. The CDR3 DNA follows: TGTGCCAGCAGTTCGCAGGGTAGGGGGCCCAAAAACATTCAGTACTTC. Residues: CASSSQGRGPKNIQYF.

The J gene is TRBJ1-2, the V gene TRBV28; D remains unclear. Trimming left V 10 bases short and J 4 bases short, with 10 bases between. In germline, CDR1 is MDHEN, CDR2 SYDVKM. This CDR3 comprises 11 residues. CDR3 in DNA: TGTGCCACCCGGGAAGTCTATGGCTACACCTTC. It is translated as CATREVYGYTF.

The chain links TRBV5-1 to TRBJ2-5; TRBD1 agrees at 7 bases. Germline V gene lookup returns CDR1 SGHRS and CDR2 YFSETQ. This CDR3 region has 14 residues. Unmatched junction bases numbered 4, after V lost 1 base and J lost 4 bases. CDR3 region: CASSLTGELETQYF. As DNA, the CDR3 is TGCGCCAGCAGCTTGACAGGGGAGTTAGAGACCCAGTACTTC. Using reference TRBV5-1 and TRBJ2-5 for the parts outside the CDR3, the full variable domain is KAGVTQTPRYLIKTRGQQVTLSCSPISGHRSVSWYQQTPGQGLQFLFEYFSETQRNKGNFPGRFSGRQFSNSRSEMNVSTLELGDSALYLCASSLTGELETQYFGPGTRLLVL.

J is TRBJ2-7 and V is TRBV11-2, with 10 positions matching TRBD1. The germline gives CDR1 SGHAT, CDR2 FQNNGV. The length of the CDR3 is 15 residues. Trimming cost V 5 bases and J 1 base; bases outside gene matches: 5. CDR3 DNA: TGTGCCAGCAGCCGCGCGGGACAGGGGTCCTACGAGCAGTACTTC. It specifies CASSRAGQGSYEQYF. Full variable domain (outside the CDR3, taken from reference TRBV11-2 and TRBJ2-7): EAGVAQSPRYKIIEKRQSVAFWCNPISGHATLYWYQQILGQGPKLLIQFQNNGVVDDSQLPKDRFSAERLKGVDSTLKIQPAKLEDSAVYLCASSRAGQGSYEQYFGPGTRLTVT.

This clonotype appeared once. CDR3 coding DNA: TGTGCCAGCAATGGGGGTGGGAGGGGGGTGGGGGGCAATCAGCCCCAGCATTTT. It encodes CASNGGGRGVGGNQPQHF. V gene TRBV6-1 combines with J gene TRBJ1-5; D is perhaps TRBD1 (6 bases). Per germline, CDR1 MNHNS and CDR2 SASEGT. The CDR3 has 18 residues. Trimming removed 7 bases from V and 2 bases from J, with 24 bases in between.

This clonotype was seen many times. The V call is TRBV12-3 or TRBV12-4, the J call TRBJ2-5; D could derive from TRBD1 or TRBD2 (5 bases each). V shed 6 bases and J shed 4 bases, with 18 bases lying between them. CDR3 length: 15 amino acids. CDR3 coding DNA: TGTGCCAGCAGCCCCAGGGAGCGTCGGTTAGAGACCCAGTACTTC. Translating gives CASSPRERRLETQYF.